The T cell receptor (beta chain) described here comes from a study of shared clonotypes between healthy human individuals. Nashville, Tennessee was home to all donors, each a Caucasian adult. For sorted subsets, approximately 180 ng DNA per replicate equaled some 27,000 T cell genomes. Libraries were prepared by immunoSEQ multiplex PCR; TCRdb keeps only in-frame clonotypes and omits some of them. The sample lists over a million clones, approximately 96% occurring once. Study outcomes and limitations: Among the subsets, naive ones generally showed larger estimated richness than memory ones.

On this clone itself: The antigen remains unidentified.

The V and J ends lost 7 bases and 2 bases respectively, with 11 bases between them. This CDR3 comprises 13 residues. CDR1 KGHSH and CDR2 LQKENI come from the germline V gene. This receptor was taken from a man aged 30-40 years in good health. Sequencing was done on a sample of naive CD4+ T cells sorted from blood. Subset in this sample: CD45RA+ positively selected. The chain combines TRBV18 with TRBJ2-5, with D possibly matching TRBD2 (6 bases). The CDR3 region has the DNA TGTGCCAGCTTCCGGGACTTTCAAGAGACCCAGTACTTC. It translates to CASFRDFQETQYF. The full variable domain, in which reference TRBV18 and TRBJ2-5 provide the parts outside the CDR3, is NAGVMQNPRHLVRRRGQEARLRCSPMKGHSHVYWYRQLPEEGLKFMVYLQKENIIDESGMPKERFSAEFPKEGPSILRIQQVVRGDSAAYFCASFRDFQETQYFGPGTRLLVL.